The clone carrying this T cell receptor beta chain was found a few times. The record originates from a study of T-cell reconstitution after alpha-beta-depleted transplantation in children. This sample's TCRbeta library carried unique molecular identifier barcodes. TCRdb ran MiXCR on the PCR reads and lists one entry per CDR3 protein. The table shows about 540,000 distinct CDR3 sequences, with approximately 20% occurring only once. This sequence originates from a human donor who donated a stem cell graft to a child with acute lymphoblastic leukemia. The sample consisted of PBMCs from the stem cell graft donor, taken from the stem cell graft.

CDR3 sequence (DNA): TGCGCCAGCAGTGAGTCGAACGCCCTAGCGGGCAAAAACATTCAGTACTTC. Its protein is CASSESNALAGKNIQYF. The chain carries TRBV10-2 and TRBJ2-4, with 8 bases matching TRBD2. The J segment lost 3 bases and the V segment lost 0 bases, leaving 7 bases of the junction unmatched. Germline CDR1 WSHSY, CDR2 SAAADI. The CDR3 extends over 17 amino acids.